This T cell receptor (beta chain) derives from a study of shared clonotypes between healthy human individuals (dated by TCRdb to between 2020 and 2021). At the level of the whole study: The cohort comprised two women and three men aged 18 to 49 years. For each donor, CD4 naive and CD4 memory were each given three plates, CD8 naive was given two plates, and CD8 memory was given one plate. Libraries were prepared and TCR repertoires were sequenced by different laboratories using diverse techniques, in order to increase sequencing depth and limit assay-specific biases. To estimate repertoire size and how much clonotype sharing occurs between individuals, the study deeply sequenced the blood TCR repertoires of roughly 5 healthy adults. Per donor, leukapheresis produced somewhere between about 0.8 and 9 billion PBMCs. Results the study describes overall, beyond this receptor: The genetic and exposure-history diversity represented was limited by the small number of donors. Sampling was restricted to blood, and TCR repertoires in tissues likely differ from the TCR repertoires found in blood. Pairwise subsampling led to the expectation that sequencing depth would affect the degree of clonotype sharing among donors. Compared with non-shared clonotypes, clonotypes shared by all four sorted-subset donors had higher generation probabilities. Rarefaction of sorted-subset datasets indicated incomplete sequencing despite the large sequencing depth. Sharing across a handful of donors was observed for approximately 4.6% of naive CD4, over 3% of naive CD8, 2% to 2.5% of memory CD4, and around 0.42% of memory CD8 clonotypes. Estimated clonotype richness was generally larger for naive than for memory subsets.

From the cysteine through the phenylalanine, the CDR3 covers 15 amino acids. Only CDR3 DNA remains: 45 bases, in frame from the first base. The germline V gene sets CDR1 to SGHDT and CDR2 to YYEEEE. V is cut back by 3 bases and J by 5 bases, with 10 bases in the junction unmatched. The donors were healthy, HIV-negative adults with no recently reported acute infections or vaccinations. Every donor was a Caucasian adult living in Nashville, Tennessee, USA. CD4+ T cells were enriched by magnetic negative selection, after which naive cells were positively selected on CD45RA and the negative fraction was taken as the memory subset. After blood collection by leukapheresis, PBMCs were isolated using Ficoll-Histopaque density gradient centrifugation and then cryopreserved in the vapor phase of liquid nitrogen. Purity and quantity of every magnetically sorted T cell population were checked by analytical flow cytometry. From each sorted fraction, genomic DNA was isolated and quantified by UV absorbance on a Nanodrop 2000c.

Notes on this clone: The antigen it recognizes is unknown. No quality values exist for individual bases; no much larger clone is one base distant.

Using the deep immunoSEQ assay, multiplex PCR amplified TCR CDR3 regions from genomic DNA. Extracted genomic DNA from each cell subset was distributed evenly across all wells of several immunoSEQ 96-well plates, and each plate was treated as a replicate. For sorted subsets, each replicate PCR was loaded with 150 to 250 ng genomic DNA, equivalent to 30,000 or so T cell genomes. Purified libraries were measured with a Qubit 3.0 fluorometer, size-checked on a Bioanalyzer 2100, and measured again with the KAPA Library Quantification kit. Every immunoSEQ 96-well plate was sequenced on a separate single-read 150-cycle Illumina NextSeq 550 flow cell. The paper's data handling went like this. Because the immunoSEQ output held only junctional sequences and lacked quality scores, the filtering could not match the filtering applied to full-length reads. To assign V/J genes and CDR3, sequences were annotated against IMGT germline references using PyIR, a Python wrapper for IgBLAST v1.9. Reads were removed for weak V/J assignments (E-value above 1e-6), missing CDR3, stop codons, out-of-frame junctions, or ambiguous translated residues. V3J clonotypes were defined as sequences sharing an identical inferred V gene, J gene, and CDR3 amino acid sequence. To compute the percentage overlap between repertoires, the number of shared unique clonotypes was divided by the size of the smaller repertoire. Three approaches were used to assess repertoire richness: RTK rarefaction, the Chao1 estimator, and Recon v2.1 estimates of unobserved clonotypes. Generation probabilities were computed with OLGA for all TCRbeta clonotypes obtained by the gDNA method from several donors. In its TCRdb copy, this immuneACCESS table keeps in-frame sequences only and misses some clones. Where compared with another copy, unresolved V genes explain less than half of these, and the others have no known cause. V and J calls and clone size are as listed in that table; D and trimming were resolved from the DNA. The sample table shows roughly 2.5 million clones, and around 94% are seen once. Together, the top ten hold roughly 0.15% of the sample.

This TCR came from a young man in good health. The source material was naive CD4+ T cells sorted from blood. Explained via the paper, the cell subset or site label denotes: CD45RA+ positively selected. Here the chain combines TRBV5-6 and TRBJ2-7, with TRBD1 identical over 8 junction bases. The CDR3 region: CASSSGTGGRDEQYF. DNA sequence: TGTGCCAGCAGCTCGGGAACAGGGGGTCGCGACGAGCAGTACTTC.